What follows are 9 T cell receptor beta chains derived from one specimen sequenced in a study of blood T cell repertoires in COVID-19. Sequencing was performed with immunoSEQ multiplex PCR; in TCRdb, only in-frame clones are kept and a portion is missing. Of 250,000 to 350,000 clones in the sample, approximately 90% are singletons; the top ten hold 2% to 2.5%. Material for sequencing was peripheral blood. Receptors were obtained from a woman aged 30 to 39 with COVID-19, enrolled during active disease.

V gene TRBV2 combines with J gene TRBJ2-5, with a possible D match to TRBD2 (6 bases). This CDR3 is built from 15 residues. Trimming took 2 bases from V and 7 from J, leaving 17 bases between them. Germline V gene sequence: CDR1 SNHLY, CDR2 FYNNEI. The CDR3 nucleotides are TGTGCCAGCAGTGAATCTCCGGTCTCGGGGGTGACCCAGTACTTC. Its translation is CASSESPVSGVTQYF.

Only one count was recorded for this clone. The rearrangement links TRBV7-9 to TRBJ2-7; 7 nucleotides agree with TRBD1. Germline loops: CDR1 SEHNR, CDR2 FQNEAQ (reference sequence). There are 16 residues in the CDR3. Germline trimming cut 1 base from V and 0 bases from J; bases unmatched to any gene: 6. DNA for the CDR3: TGTGCCAGCAGCTTAGTTGCGACAGGGAGCTCCTACGAGCAGTACTTC. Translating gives CASSLVATGSSYEQYF. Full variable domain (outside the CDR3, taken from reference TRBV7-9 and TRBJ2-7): DTGVSQNPRHKITKRGQNVTFRCDPISEHNRLYWYRQTLGQGPEFLTYFQNEAQLEKSRLLSDRFSAERPKGSFSTLEIQRTEQGDSAMYLCASSLVATGSSYEQYFGPGTRLTVT.

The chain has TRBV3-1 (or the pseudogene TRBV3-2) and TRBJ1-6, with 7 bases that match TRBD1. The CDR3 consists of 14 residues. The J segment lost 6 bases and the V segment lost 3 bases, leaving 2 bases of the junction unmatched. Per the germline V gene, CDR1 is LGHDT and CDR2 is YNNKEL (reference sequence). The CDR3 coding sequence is TGTGCCAGCAGCCACGGACAGGTTAATTCACCCCTCCACTTT. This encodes CASSHGQVNSPLHF.

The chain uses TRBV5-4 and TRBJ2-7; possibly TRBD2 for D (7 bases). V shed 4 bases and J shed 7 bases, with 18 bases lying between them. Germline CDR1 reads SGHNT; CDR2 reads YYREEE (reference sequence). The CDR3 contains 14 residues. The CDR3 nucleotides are TGTGCCAGCAGCGCGAGGGGGGGCCCAGGTGAGCAGTACTTC. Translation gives CASSARGGPGEQYF.

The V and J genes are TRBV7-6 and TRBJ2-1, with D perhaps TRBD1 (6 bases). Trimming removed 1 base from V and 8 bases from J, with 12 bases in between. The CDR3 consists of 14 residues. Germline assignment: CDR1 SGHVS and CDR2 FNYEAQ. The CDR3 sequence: CASSLEPGTHEQFF. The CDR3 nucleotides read TGTGCCAGCAGCTTAGAACCCGGGACACATGAGCAGTTCTTC.

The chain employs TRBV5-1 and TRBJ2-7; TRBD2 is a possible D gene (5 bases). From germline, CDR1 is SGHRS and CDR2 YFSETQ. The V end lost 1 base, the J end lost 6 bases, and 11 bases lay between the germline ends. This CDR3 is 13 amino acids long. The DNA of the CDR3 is TGCGCCAGCAGCTTGTCGGGGTTGGGCGAGCAGTACTTC. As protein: CASSLSGLGEQYF.

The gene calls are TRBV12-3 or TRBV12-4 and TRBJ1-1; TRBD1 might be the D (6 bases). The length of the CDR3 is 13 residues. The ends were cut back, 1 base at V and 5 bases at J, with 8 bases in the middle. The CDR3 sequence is CASSLGGLTEAFF. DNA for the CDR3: TGTGCCAGCAGTTTAGGGGGGCTAACTGAAGCTTTCTTT.

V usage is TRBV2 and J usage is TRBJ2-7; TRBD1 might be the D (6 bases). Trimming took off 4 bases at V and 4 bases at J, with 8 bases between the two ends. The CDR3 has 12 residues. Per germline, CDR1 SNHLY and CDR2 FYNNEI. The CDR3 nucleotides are TGTGCCAGCAGTGCACAGGGTTACGAGCAGTACTTC. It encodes CASSAQGYEQYF.

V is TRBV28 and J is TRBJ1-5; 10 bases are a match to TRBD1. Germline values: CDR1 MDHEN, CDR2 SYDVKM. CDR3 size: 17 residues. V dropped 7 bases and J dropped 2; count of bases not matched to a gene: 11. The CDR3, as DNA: TGTGCCAGCACCCGTAGACAGGGGGCGCGGGGCAATCAGCCCCAGCATTTT. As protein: CASTRRQGARGNQPQHF.